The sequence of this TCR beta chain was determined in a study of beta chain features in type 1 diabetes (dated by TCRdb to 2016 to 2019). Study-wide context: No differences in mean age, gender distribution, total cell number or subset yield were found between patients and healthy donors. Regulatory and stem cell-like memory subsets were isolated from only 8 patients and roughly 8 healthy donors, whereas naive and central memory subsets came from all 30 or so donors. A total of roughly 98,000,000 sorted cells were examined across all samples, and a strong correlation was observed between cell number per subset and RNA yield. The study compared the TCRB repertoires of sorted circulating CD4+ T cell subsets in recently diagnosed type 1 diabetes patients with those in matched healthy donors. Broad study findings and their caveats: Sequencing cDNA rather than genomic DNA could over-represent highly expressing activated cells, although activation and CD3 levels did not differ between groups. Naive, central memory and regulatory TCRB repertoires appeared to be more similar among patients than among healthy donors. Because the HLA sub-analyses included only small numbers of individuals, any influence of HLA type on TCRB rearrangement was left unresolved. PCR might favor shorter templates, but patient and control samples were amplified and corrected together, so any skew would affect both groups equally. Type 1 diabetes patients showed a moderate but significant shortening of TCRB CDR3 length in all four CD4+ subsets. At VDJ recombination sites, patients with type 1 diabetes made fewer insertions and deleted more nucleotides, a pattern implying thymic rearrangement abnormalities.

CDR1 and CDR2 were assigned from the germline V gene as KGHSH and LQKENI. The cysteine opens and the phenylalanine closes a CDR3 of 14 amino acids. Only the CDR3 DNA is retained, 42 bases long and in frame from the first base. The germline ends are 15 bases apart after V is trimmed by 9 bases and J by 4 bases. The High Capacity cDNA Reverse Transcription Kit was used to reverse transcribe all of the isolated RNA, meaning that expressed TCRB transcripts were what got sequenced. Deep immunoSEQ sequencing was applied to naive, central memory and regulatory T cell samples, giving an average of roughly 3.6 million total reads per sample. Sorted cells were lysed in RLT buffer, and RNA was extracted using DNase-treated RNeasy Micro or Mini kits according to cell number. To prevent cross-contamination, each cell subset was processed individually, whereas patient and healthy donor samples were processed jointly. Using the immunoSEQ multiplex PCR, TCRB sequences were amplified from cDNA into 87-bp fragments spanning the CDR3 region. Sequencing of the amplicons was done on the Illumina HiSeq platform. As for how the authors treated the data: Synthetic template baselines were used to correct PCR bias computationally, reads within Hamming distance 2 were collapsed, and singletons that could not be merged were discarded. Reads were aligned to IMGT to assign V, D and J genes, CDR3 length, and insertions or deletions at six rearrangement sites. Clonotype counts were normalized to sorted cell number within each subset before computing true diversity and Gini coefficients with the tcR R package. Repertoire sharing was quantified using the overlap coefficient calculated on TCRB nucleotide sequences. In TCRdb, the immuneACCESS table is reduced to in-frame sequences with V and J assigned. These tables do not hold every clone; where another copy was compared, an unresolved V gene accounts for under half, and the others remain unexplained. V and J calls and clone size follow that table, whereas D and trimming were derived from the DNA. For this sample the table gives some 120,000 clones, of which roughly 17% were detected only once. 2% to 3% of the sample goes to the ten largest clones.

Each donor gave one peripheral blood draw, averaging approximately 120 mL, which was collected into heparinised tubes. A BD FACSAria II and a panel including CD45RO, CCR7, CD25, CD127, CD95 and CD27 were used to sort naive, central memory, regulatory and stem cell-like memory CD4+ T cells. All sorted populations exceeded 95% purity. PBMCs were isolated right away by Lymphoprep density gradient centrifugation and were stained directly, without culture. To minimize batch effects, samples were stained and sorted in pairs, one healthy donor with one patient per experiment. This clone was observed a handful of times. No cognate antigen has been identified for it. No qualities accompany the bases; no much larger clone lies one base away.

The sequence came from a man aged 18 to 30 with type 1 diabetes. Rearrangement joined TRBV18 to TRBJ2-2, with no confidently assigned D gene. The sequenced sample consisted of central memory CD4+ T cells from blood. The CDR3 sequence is CASSNQVPTGELFF. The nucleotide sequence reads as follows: TGTGCCAGTTCGAACCAGGTTCCCACCGGGGAGCTGTTTTTT.